The sequence of this TCR beta chain was determined in a study of regulatory T cells in long-lasting Graves disease. The overall study: Duration of antithyroid drug therapy among newly diagnosed Graves' patients was under 3 months. Study conclusions and caveats: Peripheral blood, not thyroid tissue, was the sole material studied. Persistent patients had more shared public clonotypes (2,741) than new patients (just over 950).

Sequencing libraries for TCR beta were prepared with iRepertoire HTBI primers and Arm-PCR of CDR3 regions. Source study methods: Sequenced samples collectively carried under 75 TRBV and 15 or so TRBJ segments. TCRdb independently ran MiXCR on the multiplex PCR reads; one entry per CDR3 protein. V and J calls and clone size were set by TCRdb, not the authors. Altogether about 240,000 distinct CDR3 sequences are present, just over 20% being singletons, with the ten largest covering over 11%. This clonotype was detected many times. Its cognate antigen is unknown. Germline CDR1 and CDR2: GTSNPN and SVGIG (reference sequence). The CDR3 extends over 12 amino acids. The V and J ends lost 5 bases and 1 base respectively, with 8 bases between them. The time point is: newly diagnosed GD, antithyroid drugs for less than 3 months. PBMC-extracted RNA yielded the TCR library.

The chain combines TRBV30 with TRBJ1-1, with D uncertain. Sequencing was performed on peripheral blood mononuclear cells (PBMCs), taken at new diagnosis, from a patient treated with antithyroid drugs. The TCR sequence derives from a female donor with Graves disease. The CDR3 loop is CAWVGWNTEAFF. CDR3 DNA: TGTGCCTGGGTCGGATGGAACACTGAAGCTTTCTTT.